One and the same sample provided the 16 T cell receptor beta chains below, sequenced in a study of early T cells in non-severe SARS-CoV-2 infection. TCRdb passed the 5' RACE reads through MiXCR, listing each CDR3 protein once. The sample gives more than 60,000 distinct CDR3 sequences, roughly 10% of which show up once; about 6% is in the top ten. Material: whole blood. The receptors shown here come from an adult who was a healthcare worker with PCR-confirmed SARS-CoV-2 infection or an uninfected control (not recorded which).

In this sample, this clonotype turned up once. For the CDR3, the DNA is TGCGCCAGCACCGAACAGGGGAACACAGATACGCAGTATTTT. It yields the protein CASTEQGNTDTQYF. This rearrangement joins TRBV5-1 to TRBJ2-3, with 7 bases matching TRBD1. From germline, CDR1 is SGHRS and CDR2 YFSETQ. Losses at the gene ends were 6 bases for V and 2 bases for J; bases not matched to a gene: 6. The CDR3 extends over 14 amino acids.

This clonotype was recorded at least ten times. This chain links TRBV20-1 with TRBJ1-4; 8 nucleotides agree with TRBD1. Germline values: CDR1 DFQATT, CDR2 SNEGSKA (reference sequence). This CDR3 has 14 residues. Trimming cost V 6 bases and J 4 bases; bases outside gene matches: 7. The CDR3, as DNA: TGCAGTGCCCATGGGACAGGAAATAATGAAAAACTGTTTTTT. Its protein product is CSAHGTGNNEKLFF.

The chain employs TRBV5-8 and TRBJ2-1; no clear D gene. The germline V and J ends were trimmed by 4 bases and 10 bases, with 6 bases remaining between them. The CDR3 contains 10 residues. Per the germline V gene, CDR1 is SGHTS and CDR2 is YDEGEE. Here the CDR3 reads CASSLREQFF. The CDR3 nucleotides read TGTGCCAGCAGCCTCCGCGAGCAGTTCTTC.

This clonotype was observed a few times. The CDR3 here is CASKIGLAGTDTQYF. The CDR3, as DNA: TGTGCCAGCAAAATTGGACTAGCGGGGACCGATACGCAGTATTTT. The V call is TRBV2, the J call TRBJ2-3, with 12 bases that match TRBD2. The V gene end was trimmed by 7 bases and the J gene end by 6 bases; junction bases not matched to a gene: 8. This CDR3 spans 15 amino acids. Germline CDR1 and CDR2: SNHLY and FYNNEI.

With regard to this clonotype: A clone one base away is much larger, so this may be a read error. The chain uses TRBV20-1 and TRBJ2-3; TRBD2 is a possible D gene (5 bases). CDR1 is DFQATT, CDR2 SNEGSKA, per germline (reference sequence). Trimming took 5 bases from V and 0 from J, leaving 12 bases between them. CDR3 length: 14 amino acids. Here the CDR3 reads CSAFTGGSTDTQYF. DNA for the CDR3: TGCAGTGCTTTTACTGGCGGGAGCACAGATACGCAGTATTTT.

The chain carries TRBV6-5 and TRBJ1-1, with D hard to call. Germline V gene lookup returns CDR1 MNHEY and CDR2 SVGAGI. V shed 2 bases and J shed 7 bases, with 8 bases lying between them. The CDR3 has 12 amino acids. CDR3 coding DNA: TGTGCCAGCAGTTACGACGGGAATGAAGCTTTCTTT. It translates to CASSYDGNEAFF.

This clonotype was picked up a small number of times. The chain carries TRBV14 and TRBJ2-3; weak D call: TRBD1 (6 bases). The germline CDR1 and CDR2 sequences are SGHDN and FVKESK. The CDR3 has 15 amino acids. Deletions cut 1 base from V and 4 bases from J, with 12 bases between. The CDR3 nucleotides are TGTGCCAGCAGCCAAGGCAGGGGCGTGCCAGATACGCAGTATTTT. Protein sequence: CASSQGRGVPDTQYF.

This clonotype was recorded many times. The rearrangement uses TRBV5-1 and TRBJ2-5; D is undetermined. Looked up from germline, CDR1 is SGHRS and CDR2 is YFSETQ. The germline V and J ends were trimmed by 1 base and 0 bases, with 7 bases remaining between them. The CDR3 is 14 amino acids. This chain's CDR3 is CASSLSLNQETQYF. In nucleotides, the CDR3 is TGCGCCAGCAGCTTGAGTCTGAACCAAGAGACCCAGTACTTC.

The rearrangement links TRBV6-5 to TRBJ1-4; 8 bases map to TRBD1. Trimming cost V 4 bases and J 1 base; bases outside gene matches: 2. CDR1 and CDR2 (germline): MNHEY, SVGAGI. The CDR3 has 15 residues. In DNA form, the CDR3 reads TGTGCCAGCAGTTTCGACAGGGGAACTAATGAAAAACTGTTTTTT. It encodes CASSFDRGTNEKLFF.

This clonotype showed up many times. The V call is TRBV12-5, the J call TRBJ1-5, with 9 bases identical to TRBD1. After removal of 0 bases from V and 11 bases from J, the junction contained 11 bases not matched to a gene. Germline-derived CDR1 and CDR2 are LGHNT and FRNRAP. The CDR3 is 16 amino acids. CDR3 nucleotides: TGTGCTAGTGGTTTGGTATCCGGGACAGGGTTGAAGTCCCAGCATTTT. This sequence encodes CASGLVSGTGLKSQHF.

Notes on this clonotype: This may be a read error: a much more frequent sequence differs by one nucleotide. The CDR3 sequence: CASSRQWTYNEQFF. For the CDR3, the DNA is TGTGCCAGCAGCCGACAGTGGACCTACAATGAGCAGTTCTTC. The chain uses TRBV6-2 or TRBV6-3 and TRBJ2-1, with D perhaps TRBD1 (5 bases). This CDR3 contains 14 residues. Germline values: CDR1 MNHEY, CDR2 SVGEGT. Trimming stripped 6 bases from V and 2 bases from J, with 11 bases between.

This chain joins TRBV20-1 and TRBJ1-3; weak D call: TRBD1 (6 bases). Trimming removed 1 base at V and 5 bases at J, with 12 bases between. The CDR3 extends over 14 amino acids. Germline V gives CDR1 DFQATT, CDR2 SNEGSKA (reference sequence). The CDR3 DNA follows: TGCAGTGCTAGAGTTCGGGACACAAGAAACACCATATATTTT. Translation gives CSARVRDTRNTIYF.

This clonotype was seen ten or more times. The chain uses TRBV6-2 or TRBV6-3 and TRBJ1-2, with 9 bases lining up with TRBD1. CDR3 length: 16 residues. With V trimmed by 6 bases and J by 6 bases, 14 bases remained unmatched. Germline CDR1 is MNHEY and CDR2 is SVGEGT. CDR3 sequence: CASRPGQGTSWNGYTF. The CDR3 DNA sequence: TGTGCCAGCAGACCCGGACAGGGGACCTCTTGGAATGGCTACACCTTC.

This clonotype was recorded a few times. This chain uses TRBV12-3 or TRBV12-4 with TRBJ1-4; 10 positions match TRBD1. The CDR3 loop spans 14 amino acids. V shed 5 bases and J 8 bases; nucleotides not matched to a gene: 5. The CDR3 bases are TGTGCCAGCAGTCCCCGACAGGGGGCCGAAAAACTGTTTTTT. It translates to CASSPRQGAEKLFF.

This rearrangement joins TRBV25-1 to TRBJ2-2; TRBD2 is a possible D gene (5 bases). Per germline, CDR1 MGHDK and CDR2 SYGVNS. The CDR3 loop spans 15 amino acids. V lost 7 bases and J 2 bases, leaving 14 bases between the germline ends. The CDR3, as DNA: TGTGCCAGCAACCACGCGGGCCTCAACACCGGGGAGCTGTTTTTT. Translated, it gives CASNHAGLNTGELFF.

The chain employs TRBV5-6 and TRBJ1-1, with 9 positions matching TRBD1. Trimming removed 3 bases from V and 11 bases from J; junction bases left unmatched: 20. The germline V gene has CDR1 SGHDT and CDR2 YYEEEE. This CDR3 contains 17 residues. The CDR3: CASSSSPRGQGFAGAFF. The DNA for the CDR3 is TGTGCCAGCAGCTCCTCGCCCCGAGGACAGGGGTTCGCCGGGGCTTTCTTT.